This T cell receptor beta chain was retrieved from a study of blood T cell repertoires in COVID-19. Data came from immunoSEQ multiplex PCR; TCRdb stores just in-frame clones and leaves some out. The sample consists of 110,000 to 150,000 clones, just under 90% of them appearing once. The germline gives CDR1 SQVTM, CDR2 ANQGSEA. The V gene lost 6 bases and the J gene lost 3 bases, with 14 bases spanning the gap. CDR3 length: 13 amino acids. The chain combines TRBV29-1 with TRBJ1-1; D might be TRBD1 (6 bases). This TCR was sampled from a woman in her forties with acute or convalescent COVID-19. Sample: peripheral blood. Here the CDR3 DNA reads TGCAGCGTCCACAGGGTCTGGGACACTGAAGCTTTCTTT. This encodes CSVHRVWDTEAFF.